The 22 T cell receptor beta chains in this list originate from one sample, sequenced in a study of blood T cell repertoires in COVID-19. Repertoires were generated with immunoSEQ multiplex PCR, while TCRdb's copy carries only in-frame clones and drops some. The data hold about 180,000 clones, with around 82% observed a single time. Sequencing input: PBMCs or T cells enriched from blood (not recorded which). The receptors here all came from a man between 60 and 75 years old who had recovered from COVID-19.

CDR3 DNA sequence: TGTGCCAGCAGCCATGAAGATGGCACTAGCCCTACCGGGGAGCTGTTTTTT. Translated: CASSHEDGTSPTGELFF. This rearrangement joins TRBV4-2 to TRBJ2-2; D might be TRBD2 (6 bases). V lost 3 bases to trimming and J lost 5 bases, with 19 bases between them. The CDR3 loop spans 17 amino acids. Germline values: CDR1 LGHNA, CDR2 YNFKEQ.

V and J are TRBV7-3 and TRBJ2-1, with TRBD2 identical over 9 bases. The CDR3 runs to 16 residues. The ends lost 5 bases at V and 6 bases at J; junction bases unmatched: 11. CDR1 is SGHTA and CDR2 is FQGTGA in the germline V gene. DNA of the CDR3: TGTGCCAGCAGCCCATCGCTCAGCGGGGGGCGCAATGAGCAGTTCTTC. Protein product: CASSPSLSGGRNEQFF.

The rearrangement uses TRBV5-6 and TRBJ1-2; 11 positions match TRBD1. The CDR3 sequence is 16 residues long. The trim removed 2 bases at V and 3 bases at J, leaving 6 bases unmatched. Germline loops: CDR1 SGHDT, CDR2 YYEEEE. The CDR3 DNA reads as TGTGCCAGCAGCTTTCCAGGGACAGGGGGTGACTATGGCTACACCTTC. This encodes CASSFPGTGGDYGYTF.

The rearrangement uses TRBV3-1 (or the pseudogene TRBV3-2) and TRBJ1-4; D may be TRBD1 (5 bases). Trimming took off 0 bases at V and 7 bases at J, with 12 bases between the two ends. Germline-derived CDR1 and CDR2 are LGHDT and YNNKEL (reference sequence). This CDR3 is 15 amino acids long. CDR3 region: CASSQDLVRGEKLFF. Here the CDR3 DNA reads TGTGCCAGCAGCCAAGATCTAGTAAGGGGTGAAAAACTGTTTTTT.

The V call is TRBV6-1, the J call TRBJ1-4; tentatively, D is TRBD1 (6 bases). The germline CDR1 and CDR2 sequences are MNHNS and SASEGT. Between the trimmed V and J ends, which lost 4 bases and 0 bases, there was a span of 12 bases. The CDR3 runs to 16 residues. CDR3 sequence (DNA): TGTGCCAGCAGTGCAGTTTCAGGGGCAACTAATGAAAAACTGTTTTTT. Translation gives CASSAVSGATNEKLFF.

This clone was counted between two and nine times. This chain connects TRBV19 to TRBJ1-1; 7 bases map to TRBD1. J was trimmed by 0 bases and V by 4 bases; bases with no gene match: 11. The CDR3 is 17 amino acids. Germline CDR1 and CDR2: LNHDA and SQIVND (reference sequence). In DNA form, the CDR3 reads TGTGCCAGTAGTAGGGGGGACAGCATCAAGTTGAACACTGAAGCTTTCTTT. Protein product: CASSRGDSIKLNTEAFF.

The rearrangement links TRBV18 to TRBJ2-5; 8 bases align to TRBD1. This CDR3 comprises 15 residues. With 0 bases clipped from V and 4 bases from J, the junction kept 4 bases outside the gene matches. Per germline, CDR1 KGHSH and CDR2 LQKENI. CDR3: CASSPPGQVGETQYF. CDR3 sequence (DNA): TGTGCCAGCTCACCACCGGGACAGGTAGGAGAGACCCAGTACTTC.

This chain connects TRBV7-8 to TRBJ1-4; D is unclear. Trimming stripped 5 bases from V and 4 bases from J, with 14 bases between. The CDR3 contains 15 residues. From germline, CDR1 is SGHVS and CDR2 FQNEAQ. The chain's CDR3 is CASSQNVGRNEKLFF. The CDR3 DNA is TGTGCCAGCAGCCAAAATGTGGGCCGTAATGAAAAACTGTTTTTT.

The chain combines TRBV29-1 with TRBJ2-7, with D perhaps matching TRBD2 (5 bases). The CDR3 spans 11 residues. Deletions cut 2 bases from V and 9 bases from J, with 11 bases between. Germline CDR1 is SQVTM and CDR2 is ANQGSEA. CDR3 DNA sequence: TGCAGCGTTGAATCGGTCGGGGTGCAGTACTTC. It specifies CSVESVGVQYF.

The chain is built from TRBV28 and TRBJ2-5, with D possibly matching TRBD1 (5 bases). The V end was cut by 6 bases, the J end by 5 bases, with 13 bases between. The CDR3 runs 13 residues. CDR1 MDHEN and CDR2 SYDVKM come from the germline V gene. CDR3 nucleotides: TGTGCCAGCAGCAACCAGGGTTGGGAGACCCAGTACTTC. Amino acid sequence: CASSNQGWETQYF.

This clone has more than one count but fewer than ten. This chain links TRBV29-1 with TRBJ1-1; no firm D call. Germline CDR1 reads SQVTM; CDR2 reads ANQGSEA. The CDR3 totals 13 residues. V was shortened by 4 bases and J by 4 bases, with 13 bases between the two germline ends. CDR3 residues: CSVATTLGTEAFF. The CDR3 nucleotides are TGCAGCGTTGCGACAACCCTGGGCACTGAAGCTTTCTTT.

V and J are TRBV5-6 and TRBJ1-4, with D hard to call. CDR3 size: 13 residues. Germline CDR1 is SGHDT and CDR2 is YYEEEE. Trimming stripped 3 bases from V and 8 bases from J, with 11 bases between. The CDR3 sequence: CASSSSGTEKLFF. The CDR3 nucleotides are TGTGCCAGCAGCTCCAGTGGCACAGAAAAACTGTTTTTT.

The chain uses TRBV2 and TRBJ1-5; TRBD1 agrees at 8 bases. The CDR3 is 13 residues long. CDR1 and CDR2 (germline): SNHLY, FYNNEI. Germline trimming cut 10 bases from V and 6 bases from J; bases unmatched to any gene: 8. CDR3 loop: CATMGTGGQPQHF. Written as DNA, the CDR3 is TGTGCCACGATGGGGACAGGAGGTCAGCCCCAGCATTTT. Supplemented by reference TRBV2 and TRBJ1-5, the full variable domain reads EPEVTQTPSHQVTQMGQEVILRCVPISNHLYFYWYRQILGQKVEFLVSFYNNEISEKSEIFDDQFSVERPDGSNFTLKIRSTKLEDSAMYFCATMGTGGQPQHFGDGTRLSIL.

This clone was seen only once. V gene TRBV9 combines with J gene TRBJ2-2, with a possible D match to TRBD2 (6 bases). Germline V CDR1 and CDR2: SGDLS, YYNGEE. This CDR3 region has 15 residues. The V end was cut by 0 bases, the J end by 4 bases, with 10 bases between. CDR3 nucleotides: TGTGCCAGCAGCGTAGAGGGACTTTTCACCGGGGAGCTGTTTTTT. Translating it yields CASSVEGLFTGELFF.

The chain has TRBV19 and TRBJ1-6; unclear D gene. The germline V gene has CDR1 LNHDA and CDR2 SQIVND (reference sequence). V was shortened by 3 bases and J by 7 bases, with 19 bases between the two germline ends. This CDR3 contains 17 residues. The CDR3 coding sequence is TGTGCCAGTAGTATTTCGACGGCCGCGGGTGGGAATTCACCCCTCCACTTT. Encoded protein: CASSISTAAGGNSPLHF.

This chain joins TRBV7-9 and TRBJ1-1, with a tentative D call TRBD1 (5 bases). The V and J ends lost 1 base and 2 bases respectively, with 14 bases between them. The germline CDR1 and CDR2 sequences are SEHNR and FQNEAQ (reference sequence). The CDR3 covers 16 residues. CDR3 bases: TGTGCCAGCAGCTTAGTTCAGGGCCTTCAAAACACTGAAGCTTTCTTT. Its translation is CASSLVQGLQNTEAFF.

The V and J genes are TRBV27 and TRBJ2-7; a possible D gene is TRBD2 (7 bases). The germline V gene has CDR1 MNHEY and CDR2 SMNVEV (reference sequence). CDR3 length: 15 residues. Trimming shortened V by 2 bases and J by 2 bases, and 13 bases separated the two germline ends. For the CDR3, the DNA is TGTGCCAGCAGTTTAATGGGGGGGACACCCTACGAGCAGTACTTC. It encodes CASSLMGGTPYEQYF.

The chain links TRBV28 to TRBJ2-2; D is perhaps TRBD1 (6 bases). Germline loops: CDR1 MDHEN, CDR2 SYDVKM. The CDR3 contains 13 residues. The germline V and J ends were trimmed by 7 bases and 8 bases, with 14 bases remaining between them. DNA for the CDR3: TGTGCCAGCACCGGGACATCGCTTGGGGAGCTGTTTTTT. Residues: CASTGTSLGELFF.

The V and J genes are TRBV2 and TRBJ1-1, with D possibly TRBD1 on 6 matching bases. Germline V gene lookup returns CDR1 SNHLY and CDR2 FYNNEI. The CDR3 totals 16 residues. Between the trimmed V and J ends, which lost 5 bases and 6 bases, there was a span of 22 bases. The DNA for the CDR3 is TGTGCCAGCAGTCAAGGGGGTAACAGGGCGGTTGCTGAAGCTTTCTTT. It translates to CASSQGGNRAVAEAFF.

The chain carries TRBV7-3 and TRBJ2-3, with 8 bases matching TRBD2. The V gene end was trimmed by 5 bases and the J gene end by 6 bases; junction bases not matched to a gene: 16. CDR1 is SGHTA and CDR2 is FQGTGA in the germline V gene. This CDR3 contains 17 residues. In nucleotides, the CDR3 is TGTGCCAGCAGCCTGGGACCGGGAGGGCCTCGTAGGGATACGCAGTATTTT. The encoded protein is CASSLGPGGPRRDTQYF. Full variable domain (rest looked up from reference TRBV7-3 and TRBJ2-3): GAGVSQTPSNKVTEKGKYVELRCDPISGHTALYWYRQSLGQGPEFLIYFQGTGAADDSGLPNDRFFAVRPEGSVSTLKIQRTERGDSAVYLCASSLGPGGPRRDTQYFGPGTRLTVL.

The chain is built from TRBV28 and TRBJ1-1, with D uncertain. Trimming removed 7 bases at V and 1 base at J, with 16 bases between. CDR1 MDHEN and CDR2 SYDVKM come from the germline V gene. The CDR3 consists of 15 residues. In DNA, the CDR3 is TGTGCCAGCACCCTAGGTAGCTTTGAGAACACTGAAGCTTTCTTT. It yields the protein CASTLGSFENTEAFF.

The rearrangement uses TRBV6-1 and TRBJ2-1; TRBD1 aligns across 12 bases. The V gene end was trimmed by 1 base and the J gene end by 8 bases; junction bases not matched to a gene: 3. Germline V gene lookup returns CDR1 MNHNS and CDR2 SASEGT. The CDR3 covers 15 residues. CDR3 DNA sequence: TGTGCCAGCAGTGAAGGTGGGACAGGGGGCGATGAGCAGTTCTTC. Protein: CASSEGGTGGDEQFF.